This T cell receptor (beta chain) originates from a study of cytomegalovirus exposure and HLA in healthy donors. The study's findings and limits: Sequencing depth roughly uniform across donors was assumed in presence/absence analyses. Cytomegalovirus status, reportedly, was diagnosed with high specificity and sensitivity by the classifier. An analysis done earlier found most TCR beta V segments productive about 87% or about 30% of the time.

Germline trimming cut 1 base from V and 2 bases from J; bases unmatched to any gene: 8. Germline CDR1 SGHDT, CDR2 YYEEEE. The length of the CDR3 is 17 residues. 60 Vbeta and 13 Jbeta primers were used in PCR. Only in-frame clones appear in the TCRdb table, and some are missing; sequencing was by immunoSEQ multiplex PCR. The sample lists 250,000 or so clones, 80% to 85% occurring once. Notes on this clone: Its antigen is undetermined.

The sequenced sample consisted of PBMCs. This sequence joins TRBV5-6 and TRBJ2-7; 11 bases fit TRBD2. The origin of this receptor is a woman aged 60-75 years in good health and CMV-seropositive. The CDR3 DNA reads as TGTGCCAGCAGCTTGATGACTACTAGCGGGAGCCCCTACGAGCAGTACTTC. This sequence encodes CASSLMTTSGSPYEQYF.